This record covers a single TCR beta chain. This CDR3 region has 15 residues. After removal of 4 bases from V and 10 bases from J, the junction contained 6 bases not matched to a gene. The germline gives CDR1 SGHRS, CDR2 YFSETQ. Those enrolled, adults aged roughly 18 to 89 years, came from 25 or so US areas. This sample stems from a study of blood T cell repertoires in COVID-19. Overall study context: In each case, the material was cDNA or gDNA derived from T cells, B-cell-depleted T cells, or PBMCs.

Profiled with immunoSEQ multiplex PCR; TCRdb holds only in-frame clones, not every one. The repertoire holds 250,000 to 300,000 clones, with approximately 91% as singletons. Sequencing was performed on PBMCs or T cells enriched from blood (not recorded which). The rearrangement joins TRBV5-1 to TRBJ2-1; TRBD2 agrees at 15 bases. The receptor comes from a woman in her 40s with acute COVID-19. The DNA for the CDR3 is TGCGCCAGCAGCGTTAGGACTAGCGGGGGGGCCGAGCAGTTCTTC. Translated, it gives CASSVRTSGGAEQFF.